Following are 5 T cell receptor beta chains from one sample sequenced in a study of blood T cells in healthy people across ages. Combining a sample-barcoded 5' primer with a J-beta primer mix, a second PCR ran for about 7 to 11 cycles. TCRdb recomputed calls from the 5' RACE reads with MiXCR, one row per CDR3 protein. The sample shows approximately 690,000 distinct CDR3 sequences, approximately 40% of them seen only once. Specimen: blood. All receptors derive from an elderly man in good health.

This clonotype has more than one count but fewer than ten. The chain joins TRBV7-9 to TRBJ2-7; 8 bases map to TRBD2. V shed 4 bases and J 1 base; nucleotides not matched to a gene: 12. CDR1 is SEHNR and CDR2 is FQNEAQ in the germline V gene (reference sequence). This CDR3 has 17 residues. This chain's CDR3 is CASSSPRGSGVSYEQYF. Written as DNA, the CDR3 is TGTGCCAGCAGCTCTCCTCGGGGTAGCGGGGTTTCCTACGAGCAGTACTTC.

The chain uses TRBV4-3 and TRBJ2-4, with TRBD2 as a possible D gene (7 bases). The end of the DNA aligns better with TRBJ2-7, so the J call may be wrong. The CDR3 is made up of 14 amino acids. The germline V gene encodes CDR1 LGHNA and CDR2 YSLEER. The CDR3 sequence is CASSQGGGPYEQYF. CDR3 coding DNA: TGCGCCAGCAGCCAAGGGGGGGGCCCCTACGAGCAGTACTTC.

This chain joins TRBV28 and TRBJ2-7, with D perhaps matching TRBD1 (6 bases). The CDR3 runs to 13 residues. The V gene's germline CDR1 is MDHEN and CDR2 SYDVKM. V was shortened by 5 bases and J by 1 base, with 9 bases between the two germline ends. DNA of the CDR3: TGTGCCAGCAGTCGACAGGATTCCTACGAGCAGTACTTC. Translating it yields CASSRQDSYEQYF.

A single count supports this clonotype. The gene calls are TRBV6-1 and TRBJ2-3, with D perhaps TRBD2 (7 bases). The V end was cut by 3 bases, the J end by 5 bases, with 18 bases between. Germline V CDR1 and CDR2: MNHNS, SASEGT. The CDR3 is 16 amino acids. The CDR3 DNA sequence: TGTGCCAGCAGTGAGCAGAACGTGGGAGGGGGAGATACGCAGTATTTT. Its protein product is CASSEQNVGGGDTQYF.

CDR3 DNA: TGCAGTGCTAGAGATTTCCGGGACGGCCACAATCAGCCCCAGCATTTT. This encodes CSARDFRDGHNQPQHF. V and J are TRBV20-1 and TRBJ1-5; TRBD1 is a possible D gene (5 bases). Germline CDR1 and CDR2: DFQATT and SNEGSKA (reference sequence). Trimming pared 0 bases from V and 3 bases from J, leaving 15 bases between. The CDR3 length is 16 residues.